The clone carrying this TCR beta chain was observed at least ten times. The antigen is unknown. This sample is drawn from a study of blood T cells in healthy people across ages. Whole-study findings and limits: Changes in expanded clonotypes were possibly confounded, as the CMV status of donors was unknown. The study found TCR beta diversity correlated strongly with naive T cell percentage. Relative to aged donors, long-lived donors carried more naive CD4+ cells and displayed higher diversity. Per million T cells, the diversity of TCR beta decreased roughly linearly as age advanced.

PCR was performed a second time for about 7 to 12 cycles using a sample-barcoded 5' primer and a J-beta primer mix. TCRdb re-called the 5' RACE reads with MiXCR, one entry per CDR3 protein. Of about 570,000 distinct CDR3 sequences in the sample, 25% to 30% were seen once. Germline V gene data show CDR1 as SGHTA and CDR2 as FQGTGA. CDR3 length: 15 amino acids. Trimming stripped 0 bases from V and 4 bases from J, with 10 bases between. The clonotype comes from a woman aged 70 to 79 in good health. The specimen was blood. This chain links TRBV7-3 with TRBJ2-1; TRBD1 is a possible D gene (5 bases). CDR3 sequence: CASSLTGALYNEQFF. CDR3 in DNA: TGTGCCAGCAGCTTAACTGGGGCTCTTTACAATGAGCAGTTCTTC.